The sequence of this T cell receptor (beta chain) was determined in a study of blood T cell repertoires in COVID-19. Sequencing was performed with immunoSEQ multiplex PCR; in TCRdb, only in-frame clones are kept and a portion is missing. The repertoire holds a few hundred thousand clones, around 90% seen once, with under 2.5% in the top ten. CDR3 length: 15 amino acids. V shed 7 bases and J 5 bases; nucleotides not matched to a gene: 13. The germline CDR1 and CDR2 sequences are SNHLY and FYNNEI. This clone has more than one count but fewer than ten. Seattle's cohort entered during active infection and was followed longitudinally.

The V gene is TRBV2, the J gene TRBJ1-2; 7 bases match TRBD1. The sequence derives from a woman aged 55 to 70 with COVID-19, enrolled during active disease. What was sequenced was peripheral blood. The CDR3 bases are TGTGCCAGCATCCCTAGTGGGACAGTCTCTTATGGCTACACCTTC. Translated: CASIPSGTVSYGYTF. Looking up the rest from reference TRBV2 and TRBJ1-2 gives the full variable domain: EPEVTQTPSHQVTQMGQEVILRCVPISNHLYFYWYRQILGQKVEFLVSFYNNEISEKSEIFDDQFSVERPDGSNFTLKIRSTKLEDSAMYFCASIPSGTVSYGYTFGSGTRLTVV.